The source of this T cell receptor beta chain is a study of early T cells in non-severe SARS-CoV-2 infection. This CDR3 contains 16 residues. Per the germline V gene, CDR1 is SGHTA and CDR2 is FQGTGA. The germline V and J ends were trimmed by 5 bases and 10 bases, with 21 bases remaining between them. TCRdb called the 5' RACE reads again in MiXCR, with one record for every CDR3 protein. The sample includes about 77,000 distinct CDR3 sequences, about 16% of them seen just once. The source is an adult who was a healthcare worker with PCR-confirmed SARS-CoV-2 infection or an uninfected control (not recorded which). The sample comprised whole blood. This sequence joins TRBV7-3 and TRBJ1-6; D is undetermined. CDR3 sequence: CASSARVVSLGSPLHF. The CDR3 bases are TGTGCCAGCAGCGCCCGGGTAGTCAGCTTGGGGTCACCCCTCCACTTT. Variable domain in full (rest from reference TRBV7-3 and TRBJ1-6): GAGVSQTPSNKVTEKGKYVELRCDPISGHTALYWYRQSLGQGPEFLIYFQGTGAADDSGLPNDRFFAVRPEGSVSTLKIQRTERGDSAVYLCASSARVVSLGSPLHFGNGTRLTVT.